Shown below are 15 T cell receptor beta chains from a single sample sequenced in a study of neoadjuvant nivolumab and ipilimumab in lung cancer. Measured with immunoSEQ multiplex PCR; TCRdb has only the in-frame clones, and not every one. The sample lists 10,000 to 15,000 clones; around 65% were seen once. Specimen: peripheral blood, collected after neoadjuvant nivolumab, alone or with ipilimumab, at or shortly before surgery. These receptor sequences come from an adult with non-small cell lung cancer.

The chain links TRBV18 to TRBJ1-5, with D unresolved. Germline-derived CDR1 and CDR2 are KGHSH and LQKENI. This CDR3 spans 12 amino acids. The ends were cut back, 8 bases at V and 5 bases at J, with 10 bases in the middle. CDR3 sequence: CASRDGDQPQHF. In DNA, the CDR3 is TGTGCCAGCCGCGACGGGGATCAGCCCCAGCATTTT.

The rearrangement uses TRBV18 and TRBJ2-3, with no clear D. CDR3 length: 14 amino acids. The V gene lost 0 bases and the J gene lost 5 bases, with 9 bases spanning the gap. Germline V lookup: CDR1 KGHSH, CDR2 LQKENI. This CDR3 is CASSPPYGRDTQYF. The CDR3 DNA reads as TGTGCCAGCTCACCACCGTATGGCAGAGATACGCAGTATTTT.

This chain uses TRBV5-1 with TRBJ2-2, with 10 bases aligning to TRBD1. The length of the CDR3 is 15 residues. Germline V gene sequence: CDR1 SGHRS, CDR2 YFSETQ. J gave up 5 bases and V 4 bases, and 5 bases lay outside the gene matches. The CDR3 loop reads CASSIDRGLTGELFF. The CDR3, as DNA: TGCGCCAGCAGCATAGACAGGGGGCTAACCGGGGAGCTGTTTTTT. Together with reference TRBV5-1 and TRBJ2-2, the CDR3 gives the full variable domain: KAGVTQTPRYLIKTRGQQVTLSCSPISGHRSVSWYQQTPGQGLQFLFEYFSETQRNKGNFPGRFSGRQFSNSRSEMNVSTLELGDSALYLCASSIDRGLTGELFFGEGSRLTVL.

This clone was seen a handful of times. The chain employs TRBV12-5 and TRBJ2-1; D unresolved. V was shortened by 6 bases and J by 4 bases, with 4 bases between the two germline ends. The CDR3 length is 11 residues. Germline loops: CDR1 LGHNT, CDR2 FRNRAP. Here the CDR3 reads CASGIYNEQFF. In DNA form, the CDR3 reads TGTGCTAGTGGGATTTACAATGAGCAGTTCTTC.

The gene calls are TRBV5-1 and TRBJ1-1; D is undetermined. Trimming stripped 0 bases from V and 0 bases from J, with 9 bases between. The CDR3 consists of 15 residues. Per germline, CDR1 SGHRS and CDR2 YFSETQ. CDR3 loop: CASSLGVSMNTEAFF. Here the CDR3 DNA reads TGCGCCAGCAGCTTGGGTGTCTCAATGAACACTGAAGCTTTCTTT.

The V and J genes are TRBV5-5 and TRBJ2-7; D not resolved. Germline-derived CDR1 and CDR2 are SGHKS and YYEKEE (reference sequence). V dropped 1 base and J dropped 2 bases, with 10 bases sitting between them. The length of the CDR3 is 14 residues. The CDR3: CASSLTARAYEQYF. The DNA for the CDR3 is TGTGCCAGCAGCTTGACGGCCAGAGCCTACGAGCAGTACTTC.

The rearrangement uses TRBV29-1 and TRBJ2-7, with D possibly matching TRBD2 (5 bases). Per the germline V gene, CDR1 is SQVTM and CDR2 is ANQGSEA. V was trimmed by 4 bases and J by 0 bases, leaving 10 bases between them. The CDR3 extends over 13 amino acids. The CDR3 loop is CSVAEGSSYEQYF. In DNA form, the CDR3 reads TGCAGCGTTGCCGAGGGCAGCTCCTACGAGCAGTACTTC.

This sequence joins TRBV7-2 and TRBJ2-7; 7 nucleotides line up with TRBD2. CDR1 SGHTA and CDR2 FQGNSA come from the germline V gene. J lost 6 bases, V lost 5 bases, and 10 bases had no gene match. This CDR3 is 14 amino acids long. Here the CDR3 reads CASSPGLVMGEQYF. CDR3 DNA sequence: TGTGCCAGCAGCCCCGGACTAGTAATGGGCGAGCAGTACTTC.

The genes are TRBV9 and TRBJ2-1; 9 positions match TRBD1. The CDR3 is made up of 15 amino acids. CDR1 and CDR2 (germline): SGDLS, YYNGEE. V was pared by 7 bases and J by 3 bases, with 8 bases of the junction left unmatched. The CDR3 region is CASGAMGQGYNEQFF. CDR3 nucleotide sequence: TGTGCCAGCGGGGCCATGGGACAGGGCTACAATGAGCAGTTCTTC.

The V and J genes are TRBV13 and TRBJ1-5; tentative D call: TRBD1 (5 bases). The CDR3 spans 15 residues. V shed 4 bases and J shed 1 base, with 11 bases lying between them. CDR1 and CDR2 from the germline V gene are PRHDT and FYEKMQ (reference sequence). CDR3 coding DNA: TGTGCCAGCAGCTGGGGGGGTCGGAGCAATCAGCCCCAGCATTTT. Translating it yields CASSWGGRSNQPQHF.

Only a few counts were recorded for this clone. The chain has TRBV11-3 and TRBJ1-2, with D unresolved. V dropped 1 base and J dropped 3 bases, with 6 bases sitting between them. From germline, CDR1 is SGHNT and CDR2 YENEEA. The CDR3 is 13 residues long. CDR3 residues: CASSLGAYYGYTF. Written as DNA, the CDR3 is TGTGCCAGCAGCTTAGGAGCGTACTATGGCTACACCTTC. The complete variable domain, with remaining parts taken from reference TRBV11-3 and TRBJ1-2, reads EAGVVQSPRYKIIEKKQPVAFWCNPISGHNTLYWYLQNLGQGPELLIRYENEEAVDDSQLPKDRFSAERLKGVDSTLKIQPAELGDSAVYLCASSLGAYYGYTFGSGTRLTVV.

CDR3 sequence: CASSTNQETQYF. As DNA, the CDR3 is TGTGCCAGCAGCACCAACCAAGAGACCCAGTACTTC. The rearrangement joins TRBV11-3 to TRBJ2-5, with D hard to call. The CDR3 spans 12 residues. CDR1 and CDR2 from the germline V gene are SGHNT and YENEEA. Trimming took 5 bases from V and 0 from J, leaving 4 bases between them. Together with reference TRBV11-3 and TRBJ2-5, the CDR3 gives the full variable domain: EAGVVQSPRYKIIEKKQPVAFWCNPISGHNTLYWYLQNLGQGPELLIRYENEEAVDDSQLPKDRFSAERLKGVDSTLKIQPAELGDSAVYLCASSTNQETQYFGPGTRLLVL.

The CDR3 region has the DNA TGTGCCAGCAGCCTCCAGGGACAGGGGGAGATAAAACAGTATTTT. It translates to CASSLQGQGEIKQYF. V is TRBV5-5 and J is TRBJ2-3; TRBD1 matches 11 bases. With V trimmed by 4 bases and J by 12 bases, 13 bases remained unmatched. Germline CDR1 SGHKS, CDR2 YYEKEE (reference sequence). This CDR3 has 15 residues.

This clone turned up a few times. DNA for the CDR3: TGCAGCGTTGATCCTCCGAGCTATGGCTACACCTTC. Amino acid sequence: CSVDPPSYGYTF. This chain joins TRBV29-1 and TRBJ1-2; D gene unclear. CDR3 size: 12 residues. Trimming cost V 3 bases and J 4 bases, with 9 bases left between them. Looked up from germline, CDR1 is SQVTM and CDR2 is ANQGSEA.

The chain links TRBV18 to TRBJ2-3; D gene unclear. The CDR3 extends over 16 amino acids. Germline assignment: CDR1 KGHSH and CDR2 LQKENI. V lost 0 bases and J lost 2, with 12 bases in between. The CDR3, as DNA: TGTGCCAGCTCACCACCGTTCGGGCTGAACACAGATACGCAGTATTTT. It codes for CASSPPFGLNTDTQYF.